The 14 T cell receptor beta chains below were found in one sample sequenced in a study of blood T cell repertoires in COVID-19 (TCRdb year 2020). The library was built by means of the immunoSEQ multiplex PCR assay. This is the immuneACCESS table as TCRdb keeps it, with only in-frame sequences that have V and J called. A part of the clones is gone; compared with another copy, unresolved V genes explain less than half, and the rest is unexplained. The sample contains approximately 90,000 clones, around nine tenths of them found a single time. In total, the top ten clones hold approximately 3.1% of the sample. Material: peripheral blood. The origin of the receptors is a woman in her seventies with acute or convalescent COVID-19.

The chain joins TRBV11-2 to TRBJ1-1; the match to TRBD1 covers 9 bases. CDR1 SGHAT and CDR2 FQNNGV come from the germline V gene. The CDR3 sequence is 16 residues long. J gave up 2 bases and V 3 bases, and 7 bases lay outside the gene matches. In DNA, the CDR3 is TGTGCCAGCAGCTTCCGGGACAGGGTTCATAACACTGAAGCTTTCTTT. Its translation: CASSFRDRVHNTEAFF.

The chain joins TRBV6-6 to TRBJ1-5; the match to TRBD1 covers 10 bases. The germline V gene has CDR1 MNHNY and CDR2 SVGAGI (reference sequence). V was pared by 6 bases and J by 7 bases, with 9 bases of the junction left unmatched. This CDR3 region has 15 residues. The CDR3, as DNA: TGTGCCAGCAGCCGCCCAGGGACAGGGGTGCAGCCCCAGCATTTT. Its protein product is CASSRPGTGVQPQHF.

With respect to this clone: Other nucleotide sequences from this sample produce the same CDR3. The rearrangement links TRBV11-3 to TRBJ1-1, with D perhaps matching TRBD1 (5 bases). This CDR3 region has 13 residues. Germline values: CDR1 SGHNT, CDR2 YENEEA. The V gene lost 2 bases and the J gene lost 5 bases, with 9 bases spanning the gap. The CDR3 DNA reads TGTGCCAGCAGCTTAACGGGGGGAACTGAAGCTTTCTTT. Amino acid sequence: CASSLTGGTEAFF.

The chain has TRBV10-3 and TRBJ1-3, with 7 positions matching TRBD1. V shed 6 bases and J 4 bases; nucleotides not matched to a gene: 3. The germline gives CDR1 ENHRY, CDR2 SYGVKD. This CDR3 is built from 13 residues. The CDR3 is CAISPTGGNTIYF. The CDR3 DNA reads TGTGCCATCAGCCCGACAGGGGGAAACACCATATATTTT.

Turning to this clone: Other DNA sequences of this sample code for an identical CDR3. The J gene is TRBJ1-1, the V gene TRBV19; 8 bases are shared with TRBD1. The V gene's germline CDR1 is LNHDA and CDR2 SQIVND (reference sequence). V shed 4 bases, J shed 4 bases, and the junction held 5 bases outside the gene matches. The CDR3 contains 14 residues. Written as DNA, the CDR3 is TGTGCCAGTAGTACAACAGGGGGTGGCACTGAAGCTTTCTTT. This codes for CASSTTGGGTEAFF.

This CDR3 is CASSLVASGRYNEQFF. CDR3 DNA: TGTGCCAGCAGTTTAGTGGCTAGCGGGAGGTACAATGAGCAGTTCTTC. This chain connects TRBV28 to TRBJ2-1, with TRBD2 matching 11 bases. The V and J ends lost 2 bases and 4 bases, in that order; junction bases with no gene match: 4. The CDR3 length is 16 residues. Germline V CDR1 and CDR2: MDHEN, SYDVKM. Filled out from reference TRBV28 and TRBJ2-1, the complete variable domain reads DVKVTQSSRYLVKRTGEKVFLECVQDMDHENMFWYRQDPGLGLRLIYFSYDVKMKEKGDIPEGYSVSREKKERFSLILESASTNQTSMYLCASSLVASGRYNEQFFGPGTRLTVL.

V and J are TRBV28 and TRBJ1-2; D gene uncertain. V dropped 1 base and J dropped 1 base, with 16 bases sitting between them. Germline CDR1 MDHEN, CDR2 SYDVKM. This CDR3 is 17 amino acids long. CDR3 DNA: TGTGCCAGCAGTTTATTTCGCCGGCAGCGAGGTAACTATGGCTACACCTTC. It encodes CASSLFRRQRGNYGYTF.

This clone was picked up one time. The chain employs TRBV28 and TRBJ1-5, with 7 bases lining up with TRBD1. V gave up 5 bases and J gave up 4 bases; unmatched junction bases: 8. From germline, CDR1 is MDHEN and CDR2 SYDVKM. This CDR3 comprises 15 residues. CDR3 in DNA: TGTGCCAGCAGTCGCTTCCAGGGGGAGAATCAGCCCCAGCATTTT. The encoded protein is CASSRFQGENQPQHF. Looking up the rest from reference TRBV28 and TRBJ1-5 gives the full variable domain: DVKVTQSSRYLVKRTGEKVFLECVQDMDHENMFWYRQDPGLGLRLIYFSYDVKMKEKGDIPEGYSVSREKKERFSLILESASTNQTSMYLCASSRFQGENQPQHFGDGTRLSIL.

The gene calls are TRBV11-3 and TRBJ2-2, with TRBD2 as a possible D gene (6 bases). Germline assignment: CDR1 SGHNT and CDR2 YENEEA. V shed 1 base and J shed 1 base, with 10 bases lying between them. The CDR3 consists of 16 residues. The CDR3 region has the DNA TGTGCCAGCAGCTTAGGCCTAGCGATGAACACCGGGGAGCTGTTTTTT. It encodes CASSLGLAMNTGELFF.

This clone was counted a single time. This CDR3 reads CASRPRTGREQYV. DNA of the CDR3: TGTGCAAGTCGACCACGGACAGGGCGTGAGCAGTACGTC. The rearrangement uses TRBV12-2 and TRBJ2-7; the table's D call, TRBD1, has no DNA check behind it. TRBV12-2 is a pseudogene segment. This CDR3 spans 13 amino acids.

This sequence joins TRBV30 and TRBJ1-6, with D unclear. The CDR3 consists of 13 residues. Germline V lookup: CDR1 GTSNPN, CDR2 SVGIG (reference sequence). V was trimmed by 2 bases and J by 13 bases, leaving 15 bases between them. CDR3 in DNA: TGTGCCTGGAGTCAAGAAGGGCGAGGGCCCCTCCACTTT. Translating it yields CAWSQEGRGPLHF.

The chain joins TRBV24-1 to TRBJ2-1; 12 positions agree with TRBD2. There are 15 residues in the CDR3. The germline gives CDR1 KGHDR, CDR2 SFDVKD. V was pared by 4 bases and J by 5 bases, with 2 bases of the junction left unmatched. The CDR3 protein is CATSETSGGHNEQFF. CDR3 in DNA: TGTGCCACCAGTGAGACTAGCGGGGGACACAATGAGCAGTTCTTC.

The chain carries TRBV18 and TRBJ2-1; D is uncertain. The V gene's germline CDR1 is KGHSH and CDR2 LQKENI. This CDR3 has 17 residues. V gave up 2 bases and J gave up 7 bases, with 21 bases separating them. The CDR3: CASSPTTRTTTGNEQFF. CDR3 DNA sequence: TGTGCCAGCTCACCAACTACGAGAACCACTACCGGGAATGAGCAGTTCTTC.

J is TRBJ2-1 and V is TRBV9; 12 bases are a match to TRBD2. CDR1 is SGDLS, CDR2 YYNGEE, per germline. The CDR3 has 14 amino acids. J was trimmed by 10 bases and V by 0 bases; bases with no gene match: 2. The CDR3 sequence is CASSVGTSGIEQFF. CDR3 nucleotides: TGTGCCAGCAGCGTAGGGACTAGCGGGATCGAGCAGTTCTTC.